Listed here are 26 T cell receptor beta chains from one sample, sequenced in a study of shared clonotypes between healthy human individuals. Measured with immunoSEQ multiplex PCR; TCRdb has only the in-frame clones, and not every one. The repertoire holds approximately 940,000 clones, about three quarters seen once, with approximately 1.5% in the top ten. Sequencing was performed on memory CD4+ T cells sorted from blood. The subset was: CD45RA-negative fraction. Every receptor here comes from a young man in good health.

In the case of this clone: One base separates it from a far larger clone, so it is likely a read error. The genes are TRBV7-6 and TRBJ2-7; either TRBD1 or TRBD2 may supply D (5 bases each). This CDR3 is 13 amino acids long. Germline loops: CDR1 SGHVS, CDR2 FNYEAQ. V was cut by 0 bases and J by 2 bases, with 5 bases left in between. CDR3 amino acids: CASSLAGPYEQYF. The CDR3 nucleotides are TGTGCCAGCAGCTTAGCGGGACCCTACGAGCAGTACTTC.

The chain joins TRBV6-5 to TRBJ1-6, with 7 bases lining up with TRBD1. Germline-derived CDR1 and CDR2 are MNHEY and SVGAGI. The V gene end was trimmed by 2 bases and the J gene end by 7 bases; junction bases not matched to a gene: 8. The CDR3 consists of 16 residues. The DNA for the CDR3 is TGTGCCAGCAGTTACGCAAAGGGACAGTTGAATTCACCCCTCCACTTT. Protein: CASSYAKGQLNSPLHF.

This clone has more than one count but fewer than ten. The rearrangement joins TRBV9 to TRBJ1-1; D remains ambiguous. V was clipped by 4 bases and J by 1 base, with 8 bases between them. This CDR3 has 13 amino acids. Germline values: CDR1 SGDLS, CDR2 YYNGEE. CDR3 DNA sequence: TGTGCCAGCAGCCCAAACGGGAACACTGAAGCTTTCTTT. Protein product: CASSPNGNTEAFF. Looking up the rest from reference TRBV9 and TRBJ1-1 gives the full variable domain: DSGVTQTPKHLITATGQRVTLRCSPRSGDLSVYWYQQSLDQGLQFLIQYYNGEERAKGNILERFSAQQFPDLHSELNLSSLELGDSALYFCASSPNGNTEAFFGQGTRLTVV.

The chain joins TRBV2 to TRBJ1-2, with 9 bases matching TRBD1. Germline V lookup: CDR1 SNHLY, CDR2 FYNNEI. V trimming: 6 bases; J trimming: 7 bases; junction bases outside the gene matches: 9. The CDR3 runs 14 residues. DNA for the CDR3: TGTGCCAGCAGGGACAGGGGCGTGACGGGTGGCTACACCTTC. It specifies CASRDRGVTGGYTF.

In this sample, this clone turned up many times. The rearrangement joins TRBV27 to TRBJ1-1, with 7 bases matching TRBD1. Germline V gene data show CDR1 as MNHEY and CDR2 as SMNVEV (reference sequence). CDR3 length: 15 residues. Trimming at V came to 2 bases and at J to 1 base, leaving 4 bases not matched to a gene. Here the CDR3 reads CASSLRGQANTEAFF. CDR3 bases: TGTGCCAGCAGTTTACGCGGACAGGCGAACACTGAAGCTTTCTTT.

The chain is built from TRBV6-6 and TRBJ2-7; TRBD1 aligns across 7 bases. The CDR3 is 12 amino acids. V lost 6 bases and J lost 4; bases outside the gene matches: 3. Germline V CDR1 and CDR2: MNHNY, SVGAGI (reference sequence). CDR3 sequence reads: CASRTGPYEQYF. The CDR3 nucleotides are TGTGCCAGCAGGACAGGGCCATACGAGCAGTACTTC.

The genes are TRBV4-3 and TRBJ2-7, with 11 bases matching TRBD2. This CDR3 is built from 16 residues. Per germline, CDR1 LGHNA and CDR2 YSLEER. The V gene end was trimmed by 8 bases and the J gene end by 3 bases; junction bases not matched to a gene: 12. The CDR3 DNA reads TGCGCCAGCTTTCCGGGACTAGCGGAATGCCGCTACGAGCAGTACTTC. It encodes CASFPGLAECRYEQYF.

V is TRBV28 and J is TRBJ2-7, with unresolved D. The CDR3 covers 11 residues. The germline gives CDR1 MDHEN, CDR2 SYDVKM. The V end lost 2 bases, the J end lost 5 bases, and 4 bases lay between the germline ends. CDR3 in DNA: TGTGCCAGCAGTTTACGGAACGAGCAGTACTTC. It codes for CASSLRNEQYF.

The chain recombines TRBV5-4 with TRBJ2-4, with TRBD1 matching 7 bases. The germline V gene has CDR1 SGHNT and CDR2 YYREEE (reference sequence). This CDR3 has 17 amino acids. V lost 1 base and J lost 0; bases outside the gene matches: 7. DNA of the CDR3: TGTGCCAGCAGCTTGTCCGGGACAGCTCTAGCCAAAAACATTCAGTACTTC. This codes for CASSLSGTALAKNIQYF.

The CDR3 sequence is CASSWDRQFVQYF. The CDR3 nucleotides are TGTGCCAGCAGCTGGGATAGACAGTTCGTTCAGTACTTC. The chain is built from TRBV5-8 and TRBJ2-4, with a possible D match to TRBD1 (5 bases). The CDR3 contains 13 residues. The V end was cut by 3 bases, the J end by 11 bases, with 15 bases between. Germline CDR1 is SGHTS and CDR2 is YDEGEE.

This rearrangement joins TRBV6-5 to TRBJ1-3; weak D call: TRBD1 (5 bases). Trimming stripped 6 bases from V and 0 bases from J, with 12 bases between. This CDR3 has 15 amino acids. Germline V gene sequence: CDR1 MNHEY, CDR2 SVGAGI. The CDR3 coding sequence is TGTGCCAGCAGGCCCGGGGACCTCTCTGGAAACACCATATATTTT. This translates into CASRPGDLSGNTIYF.

The sample holds a few counts of this clone. The rearrangement uses TRBV29-1 and TRBJ1-5; tentatively, D is TRBD1 (6 bases). The CDR3 extends over 13 amino acids. The germline V gene has CDR1 SQVTM and CDR2 ANQGSEA. Trimming removed 6 bases from V and 3 bases from J, with 12 bases in between. The CDR3 nucleotides read TGCAGCGTGAAGGACAGCACCAATCAGCCCCAGCATTTT. Translating gives CSVKDSTNQPQHF. Complete variable domain (other parts from reference TRBV29-1 and TRBJ1-5): SAVISQKPSRDICQRGTSLTIQCQVDSQVTMMFWYRQQPGQSLTLIATANQGSEATYESGFVIDKFPISRPNLTFSTLTVSNMSPEDSSIYLCSVKDSTNQPQHFGDGTRLSIL.

CDR3 region: CASGTHGLAGGAYNEQFF. Here the CDR3 DNA reads TGTGCTAGTGGTACCCACGGACTAGCGGGAGGAGCCTACAATGAGCAGTTCTTC. The V call is TRBV12-5, the J call TRBJ2-1; 14 bases are shared with TRBD2. The CDR3 totals 18 residues. From germline, CDR1 is LGHNT and CDR2 FRNRAP. The V segment lost 5 bases and the J segment 2 bases; nucleotides outside the gene matches: 8.

V is TRBV11-3 and J is TRBJ2-5; 8 positions agree with TRBD2. This CDR3 is 14 amino acids long. CDR1 is SGHNT, CDR2 YENEEA, per germline. Trimming took 5 bases from V and 0 from J; bases not matched to a gene: 2. This CDR3 is CASSAGGDQETQYF. DNA of the CDR3: TGTGCCAGCAGCGCGGGGGGCGACCAAGAGACCCAGTACTTC.

The sample holds a few counts of this clone. V usage is TRBV2 and J usage is TRBJ1-2; weak D call: TRBD1 (5 bases). Trimming shortened V by 8 bases and J by 4 bases, and 23 bases separated the two germline ends. Germline CDR1 is SNHLY and CDR2 is FYNNEI. CDR3 length: 16 residues. CDR3 nucleotides: TGTGCCAGCGATGGCAGAGGCAGGGAGAGGAGCTATGGCTACACCTTC. As protein: CASDGRGRERSYGYTF. The full variable domain, its missing parts supplied by reference TRBV2 and TRBJ1-2, is EPEVTQTPSHQVTQMGQEVILRCVPISNHLYFYWYRQILGQKVEFLVSFYNNEISEKSEIFDDQFSVERPDGSNFTLKIRSTKLEDSAMYFCASDGRGRERSYGYTFGSGTRLTVV.

This clone was seen at least ten times. This rearrangement joins TRBV14 to TRBJ2-7; 13 bases agree with TRBD2. Germline CDR1 reads SGHDN; CDR2 reads FVKESK. V gave up 4 bases and J gave up 1 base; unmatched junction bases: 13. This CDR3 region has 19 residues. The CDR3 reads CASSPRTGTSGARSYEQYF. CDR3 DNA sequence: TGTGCCAGCAGCCCGAGGACAGGGACTAGCGGGGCTAGGTCCTACGAGCAGTACTTC.

The chain joins TRBV6-6 to TRBJ2-7, with D possibly TRBD1 on 5 matching bases. Germline V gene lookup returns CDR1 MNHNY and CDR2 SVGAGI (reference sequence). Trimming cost V 5 bases and J 2 bases, with 16 bases left between them. There are 15 residues in the CDR3. CDR3 DNA: TGTGCCAGCAGTCCCAGGGAAATTACCGCCTACGAGCAGTACTTC. Translating it yields CASSPREITAYEQYF.

This chain uses TRBV28 with TRBJ2-2, with a tentative D call TRBD1 (6 bases). V was pared by 8 bases and J by 4 bases, with 20 bases between. CDR1 is MDHEN and CDR2 is SYDVKM in the germline V gene. The CDR3 is 16 residues long. DNA for the CDR3: TGTGCCAGCCTCGCGAGGGGGACCCGGGTCACCGGGGAGCTGTTTTTT. Translation gives CASLARGTRVTGELFF.

This chain connects TRBV5-6 to TRBJ2-7; 10 bases match TRBD1. J lost 4 bases, V lost 5 bases, and 9 bases had no gene match. The germline gives CDR1 SGHDT, CDR2 YYEEEE. This CDR3 contains 15 residues. Here the CDR3 DNA reads TGTGCCAGCAGGGGCCGGGACAGGGGTCGGTACGAGCAGTACTTC. This codes for CASRGRDRGRYEQYF.

The chain carries TRBV18 and TRBJ1-2; weak D call: TRBD1 (6 bases). Germline assignment: CDR1 KGHSH and CDR2 LQKENI. Trimming stripped 3 bases from V and 5 bases from J, with 19 bases between. This CDR3 spans 16 amino acids. This CDR3 is CASSPLGAGTGYGYTF. CDR3 DNA sequence: TGTGCCAGCTCACCTCTGGGGGCAGGGACGGGATATGGCTACACCTTC.

The sample holds one count of this clone. This chain links TRBV5-4 with TRBJ2-2; the match to TRBD2 covers 12 bases. CDR1 is SGHNT, CDR2 YYREEE, per germline (reference sequence). J gave up 2 bases and V 6 bases, and 8 bases lay outside the gene matches. This CDR3 contains 17 residues. The CDR3 DNA reads as TGTGCCAGCACCGGGACTAGCGGGTCCTATAACACCGGGGAGCTGTTTTTT. It specifies CASTGTSGSYNTGELFF.

Points on this clone: A much bigger clone sits one base away, suggesting this may be a read error. The rearrangement links TRBV11-2 to TRBJ1-4; tentatively, D is TRBD1 (6 bases). This CDR3 spans 14 amino acids. From germline, CDR1 is SGHAT and CDR2 FQNNGV. Deletions cut 5 bases from V and 1 base from J, with 8 bases between. The CDR3 nucleotides are TGTGCCAGCAGCCAACAGGGAACTAATGAAAAACTGTTTTTT. Translated, it gives CASSQQGTNEKLFF.

This chain uses TRBV29-1 with TRBJ1-1; 7 positions agree with TRBD1. The germline CDR1 and CDR2 sequences are SQVTM and ANQGSEA. V lost 5 bases, J lost 1 base, and 4 bases stayed unmatched. The length of the CDR3 is 13 residues. CDR3 region: CSVRTGWNTEAFF. Here the CDR3 DNA reads TGCAGCGTTCGGACAGGTTGGAACACTGAAGCTTTCTTT.

This sequence joins TRBV5-1 and TRBJ1-1; D perhaps matches TRBD1 (5 bases). Germline V gene sequence: CDR1 SGHRS, CDR2 YFSETQ. V was trimmed by 1 base and J by 1 base, leaving 11 bases between them. The CDR3 length is 15 residues. In nucleotides, the CDR3 is TGCGCCAGCAGCTTGCTTTCGGGGCGGAACACTGAAGCTTTCTTT. Protein sequence: CASSLLSGRNTEAFF.

This chain links TRBV29-1 with TRBJ2-1; 8 bases agree with TRBD1. The germline gives CDR1 SQVTM, CDR2 ANQGSEA. There are 11 residues in the CDR3. J gave up 8 bases and V 4 bases, and 1 base lay outside the gene matches. CDR3 sequence reads: CSVAGGHEQFF. In DNA form, the CDR3 reads TGCAGCGTTGCAGGGGGCCATGAGCAGTTCTTC.

The genes are TRBV6-1 and TRBJ2-3; TRBD1 matches at 8 bases. Germline V CDR1 and CDR2: MNHNS, SASEGT. V trimming: 4 bases; J trimming: 0 bases; junction bases outside the gene matches: 12. The CDR3 loop spans 18 amino acids. The CDR3 nucleotides are TGTGCCAGCAGTGGGGGGAGGACAGGGACAACTAGCACAGATACGCAGTATTTT. Translating gives CASSGGRTGTTSTDTQYF.